These 27 T cell receptor beta chains were sequenced from one sample in a study of OX40 agonist ivuxolimab in advanced cancers. Libraries were constructed by the immunoSEQ multiplex PCR assay. TCRdb limited this immuneACCESS table to in-frame rearrangements with V and J called. A share of clones is missing; checked studies link under half to unresolved V genes, and the rest is unexplained. For this sample there are tens of thousands of clones; around nine tenths appear just once. The leading ten clones occupy 1% to 1.3% of the sample. The source material was CD4+ or CD8+ T cells sorted from blood, sampled in a trial of the OX40 agonist ivuxolimab. These TCRs come from an adult with an advanced solid tumor such as melanoma, head and neck, liver or kidney cancer.

The chain is built from TRBV11-2 and TRBJ2-3; 8 bases align to TRBD2. Trimming removed 5 bases from V and 0 bases from J; junction bases left unmatched: 4. The germline CDR1 and CDR2 sequences are SGHAT and FQNNGV. The CDR3 runs to 15 residues. Written as DNA, the CDR3 is TGTGCCAGCAGCCGACTAGCGACTAGCACAGATACGCAGTATTTT. Encoded protein: CASSRLATSTDTQYF.

The chain uses TRBV15 and TRBJ2-7, with 7 bases that match TRBD2. With 4 bases clipped from V and 6 bases from J, the junction kept 12 bases outside the gene matches. Germline V gene sequence: CDR1 LNHNV, CDR2 YYDKDF (reference sequence). The CDR3 spans 15 residues. The CDR3 nucleotides are TGTGCCACCAGCACTCAGGGTCTCGTAGCGGGCGAGCAGTACTTC. Its translation: CATSTQGLVAGEQYF.

The chain links TRBV6-5 to TRBJ2-1; D not resolved. Germline CDR1 reads MNHEY; CDR2 reads SVGAGI. CDR3 size: 11 residues. V was cut by 3 bases and J by 10 bases, with 7 bases left in between. CDR3 DNA: TGTGCCAGCAGTTATTTTCTGGAGCAGTTCTTC. It specifies CASSYFLEQFF.

This clone was counted only a few times. This CDR3 is CASSLTGDRNTEAFF. Written as DNA, the CDR3 is TGTGCCAGCAGCTTAACAGGGGACAGGAACACTGAAGCTTTCTTT. The chain employs TRBV7-9 and TRBJ1-1; 7 positions agree with TRBD1. The junction had 4 bases not matched to a gene; V was cut back by 2 bases and J by 1 base. CDR1 SEHNR and CDR2 FQNEAQ come from the germline V gene (reference sequence). This CDR3 has 15 amino acids.

The chain has TRBV10-3 and TRBJ2-2; D remains ambiguous. The CDR3 has 13 residues. V was shortened by 4 bases and J by 6 bases, with 9 bases between the two germline ends. Germline lookup yields CDR1 ENHRY and CDR2 SYGVKD. The CDR3 DNA reads TGTGCCATCAGTGTTCAAGCCCCCGGGGAGCTGTTTTTT. Its protein product is CAISVQAPGELFF.

The genes are TRBV30 and TRBJ1-2, with 7 bases matching TRBD1. Germline lookup yields CDR1 GTSNPN and CDR2 SVGIG (reference sequence). V lost 5 bases and J lost 2; bases outside the gene matches: 5. The CDR3 is 13 residues long. CDR3 DNA: TGTGCCTGGGTCAGACAGGGAAACTATGGCTACACCTTC. The encoded protein is CAWVRQGNYGYTF.

This chain connects TRBV19 to TRBJ2-1, with 7 bases matching TRBD1. The germline gives CDR1 LNHDA, CDR2 SQIVND (reference sequence). The V gene end was trimmed by 0 bases and the J gene end by 2 bases; junction bases not matched to a gene: 4. The CDR3 is made up of 16 amino acids. CDR3 DNA sequence: TGTGCCAGTAGTATAGATAGTCAGGGGGCCTACAATGAGCAGTTCTTC. Its protein is CASSIDSQGAYNEQFF. Full variable domain (rest looked up from reference TRBV19 and TRBJ2-1): DGGITQSPKYLFRKEGQNVTLSCEQNLNHDAMYWYRQDPGQGLRLIYYSQIVNDFQKGDIAEGYSVSREKKESFPLTVTSAQKNPTAFYLCASSIDSQGAYNEQFFGPGTRLTVL.

The chain joins TRBV10-1 to TRBJ2-5; D is ambiguous. The ends were cut back, 4 bases at V and 2 bases at J, with 8 bases in the middle. CDR1 and CDR2 from the germline V gene are WNHNN and SYGVQD (reference sequence). The CDR3 length is 13 residues. CDR3 sequence reads: CASSASIQETQYF. CDR3 coding DNA: TGCGCCAGCAGTGCCTCGATACAAGAGACCCAGTACTTC.

In this sample, this clone turned up once. The chain is built from TRBV28 and TRBJ1-4; D not certain. The length of the CDR3 is 12 residues. V lost 10 bases and J lost 6, with 12 bases in between. In germline, CDR1 is MDHEN, CDR2 SYDVKM. This chain's CDR3 is CAIGVSDEKLFF. In nucleotides, the CDR3 is TGTGCCATCGGGGTCTCGGATGAAAAACTGTTTTTT. The variable domain in full, completed from reference TRBV28 and TRBJ1-4, reads DVKVTQSSRYLVKRTGEKVFLECVQDMDHENMFWYRQDPGLGLRLIYFSYDVKMKEKGDIPEGYSVSREKKERFSLILESASTNQTSMYLCAIGVSDEKLFFGSGTQLSVL.

This chain links TRBV5-4 with TRBJ1-2, with TRBD1 identical over 9 bases. This CDR3 region has 14 residues. CDR1 is SGHNT, CDR2 YYREEE, per germline (reference sequence). V dropped 0 bases and J dropped 6; count of bases not matched to a gene: 3. CDR3 sequence reads: CASSLVTGGHGYTF. The CDR3 DNA follows: TGTGCCAGCAGCTTGGTTACAGGGGGCCATGGCTACACCTTC. The whole variable domain, filled in from reference TRBV5-4 and TRBJ1-2, reads ETGVTQSPTHLIKTRGQQVTLRCSSQSGHNTVSWYQQALGQGPQFIFQYYREEENGRGNFPPRFSGLQFPNYSSELNVNALELDDSALYLCASSLVTGGHGYTFGSGTRLTVV.

The chain recombines TRBV5-1 with TRBJ2-2; the match to TRBD2 covers 9 bases. The CDR3 totals 14 residues. V gave up 4 bases and J gave up 7 bases; unmatched junction bases: 5. The V gene's germline CDR1 is SGHRS and CDR2 YFSETQ. The CDR3, as DNA: TGCGCCAGCAGCCTGCGAGCGGGAGGCGGGGAGCTGTTTTTT. It encodes CASSLRAGGGELFF. The full variable domain, in which reference TRBV5-1 and TRBJ2-2 provide the parts outside the CDR3, is KAGVTQTPRYLIKTRGQQVTLSCSPISGHRSVSWYQQTPGQGLQFLFEYFSETQRNKGNFPGRFSGRQFSNSRSEMNVSTLELGDSALYLCASSLRAGGGELFFGEGSRLTVL.

The V gene is TRBV7-9, the J gene TRBJ2-3, with 7 positions matching TRBD1. From germline, CDR1 is SEHNR and CDR2 FQNEAQ (reference sequence). The CDR3 sequence is 15 residues long. J was trimmed by 2 bases and V by 2 bases; bases with no gene match: 4. The CDR3 loop reads CASSLPGGNTDTQYF. CDR3 sequence (DNA): TGTGCCAGCAGCTTACCAGGGGGAAACACAGATACGCAGTATTTT.

The chain recombines TRBV19 with TRBJ1-2; 7 bases match TRBD1. The CDR3 extends over 15 amino acids. Germline V lookup: CDR1 LNHDA, CDR2 SQIVND (reference sequence). V was clipped by 6 bases and J by 8 bases; unmatched bases: 15. The CDR3 nucleotides are TGTGCCAGTAGCACCCAGCCGGGACAGAACCACGGCTACACCTTC. As protein: CASSTQPGQNHGYTF.

This sequence joins TRBV14 and TRBJ2-2, with D perhaps TRBD1 (6 bases). The CDR3 has 14 amino acids. Trimming took off 4 bases at V and 6 bases at J, with 12 bases between the two ends. Germline V gene data show CDR1 as SGHDN and CDR2 as FVKESK. The CDR3 DNA sequence: TGTGCCAGCAGCCCGCAGGGGTCTGCCGGGGAGCTGTTTTTT. It specifies CASSPQGSAGELFF.

A few counts support this clone. V gene TRBV5-1 combines with J gene TRBJ2-7; D possibly corresponds to TRBD1 (5 bases). Germline CDR1 and CDR2: SGHRS and YFSETQ. The CDR3 runs to 13 residues. Trimming stripped 6 bases from V and 0 bases from J, with 10 bases between. The CDR3 DNA is TGCGCCAGCAAGAGACAGAGCTCCTACGAGCAGTACTTC. Protein sequence: CASKRQSSYEQYF.

This clone was recorded only once. The J gene is TRBJ1-1, the V gene TRBV30; D is unclear. The CDR3 extends over 13 amino acids. V lost 6 bases and J 1 base, leaving 12 bases between the germline ends. Germline assignment: CDR1 GTSNPN and CDR2 SVGIG (reference sequence). CDR3 protein: CACLMNGNTEAFF. CDR3 DNA sequence: TGTGCCTGCCTGATGAATGGGAACACTGAAGCTTTCTTT.

The chain links TRBV7-9 to TRBJ2-6; D remains unclear. CDR3 length equals 15 residues. CDR1 is SEHNR and CDR2 is FQNEAQ in the germline V gene (reference sequence). V shed 0 bases and J shed 4 bases, with 7 bases lying between them. Here the CDR3 DNA reads TGTGCCAGCAGCTTAGCCCCAAGCGGGGCCAACGTCCTGACTTTC. Residues: CASSLAPSGANVLTF.

J is TRBJ1-2 and V is TRBV9; 7 nucleotides align to TRBD1. The CDR3 loop spans 14 amino acids. V gave up 3 bases and J gave up 4 bases; unmatched junction bases: 6. Germline V CDR1 and CDR2: SGDLS, YYNGEE. The CDR3 DNA reads as TGTGCCAGCAGCGCTTCGGGACAGACCTATGGCTACACCTTC. Its protein product is CASSASGQTYGYTF.

This clone was detected only once. This sequence joins TRBV5-4 and TRBJ2-2, with TRBD2 as a possible D gene (6 bases). Germline V lookup: CDR1 SGHNT, CDR2 YYREEE (reference sequence). V lost 3 bases and J lost 1, with 10 bases in between. The CDR3 spans 15 residues. This CDR3 is CASSSGLLNTGELFF. In DNA, the CDR3 is TGTGCCAGCAGCTCGGGACTCTTGAACACCGGGGAGCTGTTTTTT.

This clone was picked up a small number of times. The J gene is TRBJ1-4, the V gene TRBV30; the match to TRBD1 covers 7 bases. Looked up from germline, CDR1 is GTSNPN and CDR2 is SVGIG (reference sequence). The CDR3 is 13 residues long. Trimming cost V 8 bases and J 4 bases; bases outside gene matches: 7. The CDR3 spells CAIDSGGNEKLFF. The CDR3 DNA is TGTGCCATCGATTCAGGGGGTAATGAAAAACTGTTTTTT. Full variable domain (rest looked up from reference TRBV30 and TRBJ1-4): SQTIHQWPATLVQPVGSPLSLECTVEGTSNPNLYWYRQAAGRGLQLLFYSVGIGQISSEVPQNLSASRPQDRQFILSSKKLLLSDSGFYLCAIDSGGNEKLFFGSGTQLSVL.

V gene TRBV19 combines with J gene TRBJ2-1, with TRBD2 matching 16 bases. The CDR3 loop spans 16 amino acids. The germline V gene has CDR1 LNHDA and CDR2 SQIVND (reference sequence). The V gene end was trimmed by 5 bases and the J gene end by 7 bases; junction bases not matched to a gene: 5. The CDR3 protein is CASSPRGLAGGNEQFF. CDR3 sequence (DNA): TGTGCCAGTAGTCCCAGGGGACTAGCGGGAGGGAATGAGCAGTTCTTC.

With regard to this clone: This CDR3 is also generated by other DNA sequences in the sample. The rearrangement joins TRBV18 to TRBJ2-7; no clear D gene. V lost 2 bases, J lost 3 bases, and 8 bases lay in between. Germline V gives CDR1 KGHSH, CDR2 LQKENI. The CDR3 runs 13 residues. The CDR3: CASSPGQSYEQYF. In DNA, the CDR3 is TGTGCCAGCTCACCAGGGCAGAGCTACGAGCAGTACTTC.

The V and J genes are TRBV4-2 and TRBJ1-4; no firm D call. Trimming cost V 1 base and J 8 bases, with 20 bases left between them. Germline V lookup: CDR1 LGHNA, CDR2 YNFKEQ. This CDR3 comprises 17 residues. The CDR3: CASSQVARLAVEEKLFF. CDR3 nucleotides: TGTGCCAGCAGCCAAGTCGCACGGTTAGCCGTGGAGGAAAAACTGTTTTTT.

This rearrangement joins TRBV27 to TRBJ1-2, with TRBD1 as a possible D gene (5 bases). The V gene's germline CDR1 is MNHEY and CDR2 SMNVEV (reference sequence). V was trimmed by 8 bases and J by 4 bases, leaving 20 bases between them. The CDR3 covers 15 residues. The CDR3 loop reads CASRRGNSRSYGYTF. In DNA form, the CDR3 reads TGTGCCAGCCGCCGGGGGAATTCCCGTTCCTATGGCTACACCTTC.

This chain connects TRBV6-1 to TRBJ2-1; TRBD2 aligns across 9 bases. CDR3 length equals 15 residues. CDR1 MNHNS and CDR2 SASEGT come from the germline V gene. The V gene end was trimmed by 6 bases and the J gene end by 6 bases; junction bases not matched to a gene: 9. This chain's CDR3 is CASSPGVAGVNEQFF. The CDR3 DNA is TGTGCCAGCAGCCCCGGGGTAGCGGGGGTCAATGAGCAGTTCTTC.

J is TRBJ2-7 and V is TRBV5-1; 8 bases agree with TRBD1. V lost 4 bases to trimming and J lost 4 bases; unmatched junction nucleotides: 13. The CDR3 covers 16 residues. The germline V gene encodes CDR1 SGHRS and CDR2 YFSETQ. In DNA form, the CDR3 reads TGCGCCAGCAGCGCAAAGGGCCCAGGGGGCTCGTACGAGCAGTACTTC. As protein: CASSAKGPGGSYEQYF.

The gene calls are TRBV28 and TRBJ1-1; D is ambiguous. In germline, CDR1 is MDHEN, CDR2 SYDVKM. The CDR3 extends over 11 amino acids. V was shortened by 2 bases and J by 4 bases, with 2 bases between the two germline ends. The CDR3, as DNA: TGTGCCAGCAGTTTAATCACTGAAGCTTTCTTT. Translating it yields CASSLITEAFF. Using reference TRBV28 and TRBJ1-1 for the parts outside the CDR3, the full variable domain is DVKVTQSSRYLVKRTGEKVFLECVQDMDHENMFWYRQDPGLGLRLIYFSYDVKMKEKGDIPEGYSVSREKKERFSLILESASTNQTSMYLCASSLITEAFFGQGTRLTVV.